Each of the 32 T cell receptor beta chains below was sequenced from the same sample in a study of blood T cell repertoires in COVID-19. Assay used: immunoSEQ multiplex PCR; TCRdb lists only in-frame clones, some missing. The data hold 250,000 or so clones, with around four fifths observed a single time. Material: peripheral blood. These receptors came from a woman in her sixties or seventies with acute or convalescent COVID-19.

The gene calls are TRBV7-2 and TRBJ1-2, with 7 bases fitting TRBD1. The CDR3 has 16 residues. Germline V gene sequence: CDR1 SGHTA, CDR2 FQGNSA. Trimming cost V 0 bases and J 2 bases; bases outside gene matches: 6. CDR3: CASSLAGQPINYGYTF. The CDR3, as DNA: TGTGCCAGCAGCTTAGCGGGACAGCCAATCAACTATGGCTACACCTTC.

V is TRBV24-1 and J is TRBJ1-1, with D perhaps matching TRBD1 (5 bases). In germline, CDR1 is KGHDR, CDR2 SFDVKD. The CDR3 has 15 residues. V was shortened by 6 bases and J by 4 bases, with 17 bases between the two germline ends. CDR3 nucleotide sequence: TGTGCCACCAGTCAGGGAAAGGGCCGAGGCACTGAAGCTTTCTTT. This codes for CATSQGKGRGTEAFF.

The chain joins TRBV6-5 to TRBJ2-7; perhaps TRBD1 as D (6 bases). The CDR3 sequence is 15 residues long. The V end was cut by 3 bases, the J end by 8 bases, with 20 bases between. Germline V gene sequence: CDR1 MNHEY, CDR2 SVGAGI. This CDR3 is CASSYSGPGQGQQYF. The CDR3 DNA reads TGTGCCAGCAGTTATTCAGGACCGGGACAAGGTCAGCAGTACTTC.

CDR3 bases: TGTGCCAGCTCACTCCGACTAGCGGGGGGGCCAAGAAACACCGGGGAGCTGTTTTTT. Encoded protein: CASSLRLAGGPRNTGELFF. This chain uses TRBV18 with TRBJ2-2, with 14 nucleotides matching TRBD2. V gave up 4 bases and J gave up 2 bases; unmatched junction bases: 9. The CDR3 length is 19 residues. CDR1 and CDR2 (germline): KGHSH, LQKENI.

The chain joins TRBV5-1 to TRBJ2-2; tentatively, D is TRBD1 (5 bases). V gave up 0 bases and J gave up 2 bases, with 11 bases separating them. Germline assignment: CDR1 SGHRS and CDR2 YFSETQ. This CDR3 is built from 16 residues. The CDR3 nucleotides read TGCGCCAGCAGCTTGGGGCAGGGCCTTAACACCGGGGAGCTGTTTTTT. Translating gives CASSLGQGLNTGELFF.

This clone has only one observation. V usage is TRBV3-1 (or the pseudogene TRBV3-2) and J usage is TRBJ1-6; 9 bases map to TRBD1. The CDR3 is 17 residues long. Germline CDR1 LGHDT, CDR2 YNNKEL (reference sequence). J was trimmed by 7 bases and V by 4 bases; bases with no gene match: 11. In DNA form, the CDR3 reads TGTGCCAGCAGCCCATCACAGGGGGCTGATGTGAATTCACCCCTCCACTTT. Amino acids: CASSPSQGADVNSPLHF.

V usage is TRBV30 and J usage is TRBJ1-6; D is unresolved. The CDR3 totals 15 residues. Deletions cut 2 bases from V and 9 bases from J, with 17 bases between. CDR1 and CDR2 from the germline V gene are GTSNPN and SVGIG (reference sequence). This CDR3 is CAWSPPRPGGSPLHF. The CDR3 region has the DNA TGTGCCTGGAGTCCCCCGAGGCCGGGTGGTTCACCCCTCCACTTT.

The rearrangement joins TRBV2 to TRBJ1-4; TRBD1 matches at 9 bases. V gave up 9 bases and J gave up 8 bases; unmatched junction bases: 10. The CDR3 is 14 amino acids. The germline gives CDR1 SNHLY, CDR2 FYNNEI. Here the CDR3 reads CASYRDRVEEKLFF. CDR3 bases: TGTGCCAGTTACCGGGACAGGGTAGAAGAAAAACTGTTTTTT.

This rearrangement joins TRBV29-1 to TRBJ1-5; TRBD1 matches 7 bases. CDR1 is SQVTM and CDR2 is ANQGSEA in the germline V gene. The CDR3 contains 13 residues. Germline trimming cut 8 bases from V and 2 bases from J; bases unmatched to any gene: 6. CDR3 region: CSPGDSGNQPQHF. The CDR3 DNA reads as TGCAGCCCAGGGGACAGCGGCAATCAGCCCCAGCATTTT.

This chain links TRBV19 with TRBJ1-5; D uncertain. V was shortened by 4 bases and J by 7 bases, with 20 bases between the two germline ends. Looked up from germline, CDR1 is LNHDA and CDR2 is SQIVND (reference sequence). The CDR3 covers 16 residues. CDR3 protein: CASSTRSIRSGQPQHF. The CDR3 DNA reads TGTGCCAGTAGTACACGATCGATCCGAAGCGGACAGCCCCAGCATTTT.

This chain uses TRBV28 with TRBJ1-5; D is unclear. The CDR3 runs 11 residues. Trimming took 5 bases from V and 7 from J, leaving 6 bases between them. Germline loops: CDR1 MDHEN, CDR2 SYDVKM. CDR3 amino acids: CASSQVQPQHF. For the CDR3, the DNA is TGTGCCAGCAGTCAGGTGCAGCCCCAGCATTTT.

The rearrangement uses TRBV29-1 and TRBJ2-1, with TRBD2 as a possible D gene (5 bases). The CDR3 has 17 residues. Trimming took off 2 bases at V and 7 bases at J, with 24 bases between the two ends. Germline V lookup: CDR1 SQVTM, CDR2 ANQGSEA. This CDR3 reads CSVESKPGVVRHNEQFF. The CDR3 DNA reads TGCAGCGTTGAATCGAAACCCGGGGTCGTAAGGCATAATGAGCAGTTCTTC.

This chain links TRBV28 with TRBJ1-5; possibly TRBD1 for D (5 bases). Germline CDR1 and CDR2: MDHEN and SYDVKM. The CDR3 is made up of 15 amino acids. V was pared by 5 bases and J by 1 base, with 12 bases between. CDR3 protein: CASSRLTASNQPQHF. The CDR3 bases are TGTGCCAGCAGTCGCTTGACAGCGAGCAATCAGCCCCAGCATTTT.

The chain couples TRBV15 to TRBJ1-2, with 9 nucleotides matching TRBD1. CDR1 is LNHNV, CDR2 YYDKDF, per germline (reference sequence). This CDR3 spans 15 amino acids. V was clipped by 3 bases and J by 7 bases; unmatched bases: 9. CDR3 sequence reads: CATSRDPQGAGGYTF. As DNA, the CDR3 is TGTGCCACCAGCAGGGACCCACAGGGGGCGGGTGGCTACACCTTC.

The V and J genes are TRBV4-1 and TRBJ2-3; D not resolved. Germline V gene lookup returns CDR1 MGHRA and CDR2 YSYEKL. V was clipped by 1 base and J by 5 bases, with 10 bases between them. This CDR3 is 14 amino acids long. CDR3 residues: CASSQVTRRDTQYF. The CDR3, as DNA: TGCGCCAGCAGCCAAGTCACGCGGAGAGATACGCAGTATTTT.

The CDR3 DNA is TGCGCCAGCAGTTCCGGGACAGGGAGTCCAGAGACCCAGTACTTC. It is translated as CASSSGTGSPETQYF. The rearrangement uses TRBV5-1 and TRBJ2-5; 9 bases fit TRBD1. V gave up 5 bases and J gave up 4 bases; unmatched junction bases: 9. This CDR3 comprises 15 residues. The germline gives CDR1 SGHRS, CDR2 YFSETQ.

There are a few counts of this clone. The same CDR3 is also encoded by other DNA sequences in this sample. V usage is TRBV5-4 and J usage is TRBJ1-1; 10 nucleotides agree with TRBD1. The CDR3 has 15 residues. Losses at the gene ends were 0 bases for V and 1 base for J; bases not matched to a gene: 0. The germline V gene encodes CDR1 SGHNT and CDR2 YYREEE (reference sequence). This CDR3 reads CASSLGQGANTEAFF. The DNA of the CDR3 is TGTGCCAGCAGCTTGGGACAGGGGGCGAACACTGAAGCTTTCTTT.

V gene TRBV18 combines with J gene TRBJ1-1; D not certain. CDR1 is KGHSH and CDR2 is LQKENI in the germline V gene. Trimming cost V 4 bases and J 5 bases, with 11 bases left between them. CDR3 length: 13 residues. Here the CDR3 DNA reads TGTGCCAGCTCACAGGACGCGGGGACTGAAGCTTTCTTT. Translated, it gives CASSQDAGTEAFF. Full variable domain (missing parts from reference TRBV18 and TRBJ1-1): NAGVMQNPRHLVRRRGQEARLRCSPMKGHSHVYWYRQLPEEGLKFMVYLQKENIIDESGMPKERFSAEFPKEGPSILRIQQVVRGDSAAYFCASSQDAGTEAFFGQGTRLTVV.

The chain combines TRBV23-1 with TRBJ1-2, with TRBD1 as a possible D gene (6 bases). TRBV23-1 is annotated as an ORF whose role is uncertain. There are 13 residues in the CDR3. V lost 4 bases and J lost 0, with 6 bases in between. The CDR3 DNA reads as TGCGCCAGCAGTCGGGGGCCTAACTATGGCTACACCTTC. Translation: CASSRGPNYGYTF.

The rearrangement links TRBV19 to TRBJ1-1, with 9 bases fitting TRBD1. From germline, CDR1 is LNHDA and CDR2 SQIVND (reference sequence). The CDR3 has 14 residues. V dropped 6 bases and J dropped 5; count of bases not matched to a gene: 7. The CDR3 sequence: CASSNPTGGTEAFF. CDR3 nucleotide sequence: TGTGCCAGTAGCAACCCGACAGGGGGGACTGAAGCTTTCTTT.

This rearrangement joins TRBV2 to TRBJ1-1; the D gene is possibly TRBD1 (5 bases). The CDR3 is 14 residues long. V lost 1 base and J lost 4, with 10 bases in between. Looked up from germline, CDR1 is SNHLY and CDR2 is FYNNEI. CDR3 amino acids: CASSEDGRGTEAFF. The DNA for the CDR3 is TGTGCCAGCAGTGAAGATGGGAGGGGCACTGAAGCTTTCTTT.

The chain combines TRBV5-6 with TRBJ1-3; D may be TRBD1 (6 bases). CDR3 length equals 15 residues. The V gene's germline CDR1 is SGHDT and CDR2 YYEEEE. V dropped 4 bases and J dropped 0 bases, with 11 bases sitting between them. This CDR3 is CASSRGGFSGNTIYF. The CDR3 nucleotides read TGTGCCAGCAGCCGAGGGGGATTCTCTGGAAACACCATATATTTT. Using reference TRBV5-6 and TRBJ1-3 for the parts outside the CDR3, the full variable domain is DAGVTQSPTHLIKTRGQQVTLRCSPKSGHDTVSWYQQALGQGPQFIFQYYEEEERQRGNFPDRFSGHQFPNYSSELNVNALLLGDSALYLCASSRGGFSGNTIYFGEGSWLTVV.

The V gene is TRBV20-1, the J gene TRBJ1-2; TRBD1 agrees at 8 bases. The germline gives CDR1 DFQATT, CDR2 SNEGSKA (reference sequence). Trimming cost V 3 bases and J 7 bases; bases outside gene matches: 10. The CDR3 consists of 14 residues. The DNA for the CDR3 is TGCAGTGCTAGTGCCGGTCAGGGGGCGGGTGGCTACACCTTC. This encodes CSASAGQGAGGYTF.

The chain uses TRBV11-2 and TRBJ2-6, with 10 bases matching TRBD1. This CDR3 is 15 amino acids long. V gave up 5 bases and J gave up 10 bases; unmatched junction bases: 8. Germline CDR1 is SGHAT and CDR2 is FQNNGV. The CDR3 region is CASSLGQGRENVLTF. CDR3 coding DNA: TGTGCCAGCAGCCTGGGACAGGGGAGGGAAAACGTCCTGACTTTC.

The rearrangement links TRBV9 to TRBJ1-3, with a tentative D call TRBD1 (6 bases). Germline V lookup: CDR1 SGDLS, CDR2 YYNGEE. Deletions cut 2 bases from V and 0 bases from J, with 12 bases between. CDR3 length equals 16 residues. The CDR3 DNA reads TGTGCCAGCAGCGTGGACAGCCCACTCTCTGGAAACACCATATATTTT. It yields the protein CASSVDSPLSGNTIYF.

The rearrangement uses TRBV7-2 and TRBJ2-7, with TRBD1 matching 9 bases. Trimming removed 8 bases from V and 4 bases from J; junction bases left unmatched: 9. The CDR3 consists of 14 residues. Germline V gene data show CDR1 as SGHTA and CDR2 as FQGNSA. The CDR3 nucleotides read TGTGCCAGCGGAGGGACAGGGCCTTGGTACGAGCAGTACTTC. Protein: CASGGTGPWYEQYF.

The chain employs TRBV7-2 and TRBJ2-5; the match to TRBD2 covers 12 bases. This CDR3 spans 18 amino acids. The V gene's germline CDR1 is SGHTA and CDR2 FQGNSA. V shed 4 bases and J 5 bases; nucleotides not matched to a gene: 14. The chain's CDR3 is CASSSAIYTSGGWETQYF. CDR3 DNA: TGTGCCAGCAGCTCGGCGATATATACTAGCGGGGGGTGGGAGACCCAGTACTTC.

The chain employs TRBV5-4 and TRBJ1-1; a possible D gene is TRBD1 (6 bases). The CDR3 has 15 residues. Germline V CDR1 and CDR2: SGHNT, YYREEE (reference sequence). The ends were cut back, 5 bases at V and 3 bases at J, with 17 bases in the middle. The CDR3 sequence is CASSITYSGDTEAFF. The CDR3 nucleotides are TGTGCCAGCAGTATCACCTACTCAGGGGACACTGAAGCTTTCTTT.

This clone was counted between two and nine times. The chain recombines TRBV14 with TRBJ1-2; D is ambiguous. The CDR3 contains 16 residues. V lost 1 base and J lost 2, with 14 bases in between. Germline values: CDR1 SGHDN, CDR2 FVKESK. The chain's CDR3 is CASSQGRGIGNYGYTF. The CDR3 region has the DNA TGTGCCAGCAGCCAAGGTAGAGGGATTGGAAACTATGGCTACACCTTC.

Concerning this clone itself: Other DNA sequences in this sample translate to the same CDR3. The rearrangement uses TRBV5-1 and TRBJ2-1, with 8 bases fitting TRBD2. This CDR3 is built from 15 residues. Looked up from germline, CDR1 is SGHRS and CDR2 is YFSETQ. Trimming at V came to 0 bases and at J to 4 bases, leaving 3 bases not matched to a gene. CDR3 bases: TGCGCCAGCAGCTTGGGCGGGGGGCTTTACAATGAGCAGTTCTTC. Protein sequence: CASSLGGGLYNEQFF.

The chain recombines TRBV5-1 with TRBJ1-2; D not resolved. There are 15 residues in the CDR3. CDR1 and CDR2 from the germline V gene are SGHRS and YFSETQ. Trimming pared 0 bases from V and 1 base from J, leaving 10 bases between. The CDR3 sequence is CASSLAPDFNYGYTF. Here the CDR3 DNA reads TGCGCCAGCAGCTTGGCTCCAGACTTTAACTATGGCTACACCTTC.

The V and J genes are TRBV5-4 and TRBJ2-2; TRBD1 aligns across 8 bases. CDR3 length: 15 amino acids. The junction had 8 bases not matched to a gene; V was cut back by 0 bases and J by 10 bases. The V gene's germline CDR1 is SGHNT and CDR2 YYREEE (reference sequence). The chain's CDR3 is CASSLVLAGGAELFF. Here the CDR3 DNA reads TGTGCCAGCAGCTTGGTCCTGGCAGGGGGCGCGGAGCTGTTTTTT.